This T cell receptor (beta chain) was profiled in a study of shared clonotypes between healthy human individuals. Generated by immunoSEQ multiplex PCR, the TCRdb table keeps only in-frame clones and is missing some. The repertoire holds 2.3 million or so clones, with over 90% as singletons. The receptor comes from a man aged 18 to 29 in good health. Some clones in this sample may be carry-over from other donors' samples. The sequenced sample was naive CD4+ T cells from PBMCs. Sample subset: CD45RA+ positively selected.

The CDR3: CAWTHRSSYTF. In nucleotides, the CDR3 is TGTGCCTGGACCCATCGTTCTAGCTACACCTTC. This chain joins TRBV30 and TRBJ1-2; D not resolved. Germline V CDR1 and CDR2: GTSNPN, SVGIG (reference sequence). The V end lost 4 bases, the J end lost 9 bases, and 12 bases lay between the germline ends. This CDR3 spans 11 amino acids.